The next 28 T cell receptor beta chains were all read from a single sample in a study of T-cell memory formation after mild COVID-19. TCRdb re-derived calls from the 5' RACE reads in MiXCR, one entry per CDR3 protein. The data contain fewer than 650,000 distinct CDR3 sequences, about a fifth of them singletons. The source material was PBMCs or a T cell subset sorted from them (not recorded which). The receptors stem from an adult woman who had mild COVID-19 (a few samples of this study predate the infection). Cell type and time point are not known.

V is TRBV29-1 and J is TRBJ2-1; 11 nucleotides line up with TRBD1. V lost 5 bases, J lost 4 bases, and 13 bases stayed unmatched. The length of the CDR3 is 17 residues. The germline V gene encodes CDR1 SQVTM and CDR2 ANQGSEA. The CDR3 sequence is CSVSGTGGSNIYNEQFF. CDR3 nucleotide sequence: TGCAGCGTTTCCGGGACAGGGGGTTCCAACATTTACAATGAGCAGTTCTTC.

In its sample, this clonotype was seen a few times. The chain has TRBV18 and TRBJ1-1; D gene unclear. This CDR3 region has 14 residues. V lost 0 bases and J 5 bases, leaving 10 bases between the germline ends. Germline-derived CDR1 and CDR2 are KGHSH and LQKENI. The CDR3, as DNA: TGTGCCAGCTCACCACCGGCAGGAGGGACTGAAGCTTTCTTT. This translates into CASSPPAGGTEAFF.

This sequence joins TRBV19 and TRBJ1-2; D unclear. Trimming shortened V by 7 bases and J by 8 bases, and 20 bases separated the two germline ends. CDR1 LNHDA and CDR2 SQIVND come from the germline V gene (reference sequence). This CDR3 is built from 14 residues. CDR3 loop: CASTITWTTGGYTF. CDR3 bases: TGTGCCAGTACCATCACCTGGACGACTGGAGGCTACACCTTC.

The V and J genes are TRBV6-6 and TRBJ1-5, with 8 bases lining up with TRBD1. The CDR3 contains 18 residues. Germline V gene lookup returns CDR1 MNHNY and CDR2 SVGAGI (reference sequence). V lost 6 bases, J lost 6 bases, and 19 bases stayed unmatched. The CDR3 DNA reads as TGTGCCAGCAGGTCAAGATCTATCGACAGGGGACTCATTCAGCCCCAGCATTTT. It is translated as CASRSRSIDRGLIQPQHF.

This clonotype was seen a handful of times. The chain has TRBV7-2 and TRBJ2-3; the match to TRBD2 covers 8 bases. With V trimmed by 4 bases and J by 3 bases, 18 bases remained unmatched. CDR1 and CDR2 from the germline V gene are SGHTA and FQGNSA. This CDR3 has 19 amino acids. The CDR3 region has the DNA TGTGCCAGCAGCTCGGGACTAGTCAGGGGAGCCGCCTTAACAGATACGCAGTATTTT. Amino acids: CASSSGLVRGAALTDTQYF.

This clonotype was recorded a few times. The chain recombines TRBV28 with TRBJ2-2; D is unresolved. The CDR3 consists of 16 residues. From germline, CDR1 is MDHEN and CDR2 SYDVKM. The V end lost 4 bases, the J end lost 9 bases, and 21 bases lay between the germline ends. CDR3 DNA sequence: TGTGCCAGCAGTTCCGGTAGAATCTCCAGTCCCCGGGAGCTGTTTTTT. This codes for CASSSGRISSPRELFF. The full variable domain, in which reference TRBV28 and TRBJ2-2 provide the parts outside the CDR3, is DVKVTQSSRYLVKRTGEKVFLECVQDMDHENMFWYRQDPGLGLRLIYFSYDVKMKEKGDIPEGYSVSREKKERFSLILESASTNQTSMYLCASSSGRISSPRELFFGEGSRLTVL.

This clonotype was detected many times. This chain links TRBV19 with TRBJ2-2, with a weak D call TRBD1 (6 bases). The germline V gene encodes CDR1 LNHDA and CDR2 SQIVND (reference sequence). V shed 6 bases and J shed 5 bases, with 16 bases lying between them. CDR3 length: 15 residues. The CDR3 loop reads CASRPTGSETGELFF. CDR3 in DNA: TGTGCCAGTAGACCGACAGGATCGGAGACCGGGGAGCTGTTTTTT.

The table lists this clonotype with a few counts. The CDR3 DNA reads as TGTGCCAGCAGCTTAGAGGGGGCTTCACCCCTCCACTTT. Its protein is CASSLEGASPLHF. The chain employs TRBV7-2 and TRBJ1-6; TRBD1 matches 7 bases. The germline V gene encodes CDR1 SGHTA and CDR2 FQGNSA. There are 13 residues in the CDR3. V was pared by 1 base and J by 9 bases, with 0 bases of the junction left unmatched.

The CDR3 DNA sequence: TGTGCCAGCAGCCAGGCTCAGGGCTTAGCGCCCTCTTACGAGCAGTACTTC. Its translation: CASSQAQGLAPSYEQYF. The V and J genes are TRBV7-9 and TRBJ2-7, with D possibly being TRBD1 or TRBD2 (5 bases each). The V and J ends lost 5 bases and 4 bases respectively, with 24 bases between them. The CDR3 covers 17 residues. CDR1 and CDR2 from the germline V gene are SEHNR and FQNEAQ (reference sequence).

This clonotype was seen ten or more times. The V and J genes are TRBV4-3 and TRBJ2-1, with 8 bases aligning to TRBD1. J lost 10 bases, V lost 0 bases, and 8 bases had no gene match. The germline gives CDR1 LGHNA, CDR2 YSLEER. CDR3 length: 15 residues. CDR3 loop: CASSQDLTRGREQFF. The CDR3, as DNA: TGCGCCAGCAGCCAAGATTTAACCAGGGGGCGAGAGCAGTTCTTC.

This clonotype was observed a few times. The rearrangement links TRBV7-2 to TRBJ1-1, with D hard to call. Trimming shortened V by 1 base and J by 1 base, and 10 bases separated the two germline ends. Germline V gene data show CDR1 as SGHTA and CDR2 as FQGNSA. This CDR3 region has 15 residues. DNA of the CDR3: TGTGCCAGCAGCTTAGGGTCCAGGACGAACACTGAAGCTTTCTTT. It translates to CASSLGSRTNTEAFF.

This clonotype has only a few counts. The V and J genes are TRBV5-1 and TRBJ2-1, with D hard to call. This CDR3 spans 14 amino acids. Germline CDR1 is SGHRS and CDR2 is YFSETQ. The germline V and J ends were trimmed by 0 bases and 0 bases, with 4 bases remaining between them. The DNA for the CDR3 is TGCGCCAGCAGCTTGGTACCCTCCTACAATGAGCAGTTCTTC. Residues: CASSLVPSYNEQFF.

Ten or more counts support this clonotype. This chain links TRBV12-3 or TRBV12-4 with TRBJ2-7; D ambiguous. CDR3 size: 14 residues. Trimming took off 5 bases at V and 9 bases at J, with 20 bases between the two ends. CDR3 nucleotide sequence: TGTGCCAGCAGTCGTGAGTACAGCCCCGTAGGGCAGTACTTC. It codes for CASSREYSPVGQYF.

V and J are TRBV7-8 and TRBJ2-1; TRBD2 aligns across 13 bases. With 1 base clipped from V and 9 bases from J, the junction kept 6 bases outside the gene matches. Per germline, CDR1 SGHVS and CDR2 FQNEAQ. The length of the CDR3 is 16 residues. The CDR3 region is CASSLVSGLAGAEQFF. Here the CDR3 DNA reads TGTGCCAGCAGCTTAGTAAGCGGACTAGCGGGAGCTGAGCAGTTCTTC.

The chain's CDR3 is CAWSTQGVGELFF. The CDR3, as DNA: TGTGCCTGGAGCACCCAGGGGGTCGGGGAGCTGTTTTTT. V and J are TRBV30 and TRBJ2-2, with 7 positions matching TRBD1. Germline CDR1 and CDR2: GTSNPN and SVGIG (reference sequence). This CDR3 comprises 13 residues. Germline trimming cut 3 bases from V and 7 bases from J; bases unmatched to any gene: 5.

The rearrangement links TRBV19 to TRBJ1-5; the D gene is possibly TRBD1 (6 bases). Germline V gives CDR1 LNHDA, CDR2 SQIVND (reference sequence). The V gene lost 3 bases and the J gene lost 1 base, with 13 bases spanning the gap. The CDR3 extends over 16 amino acids. The CDR3 loop is CASSIPGGGSNQPQHF. In DNA, the CDR3 is TGTGCCAGTAGTATTCCGGGGGGCGGAAGCAATCAGCCCCAGCATTTT.

This clonotype was counted a few times. The CDR3 loop reads CASLRGSLSTEAFF. The CDR3 coding sequence is TGTGCCAGCCTTAGGGGGTCCCTCTCCACTGAAGCTTTCTTT. V and J are TRBV18 and TRBJ1-1; TRBD1 might be the D (6 bases). Trimming cost V 8 bases and J 4 bases, with 17 bases left between them. Germline CDR1 reads KGHSH; CDR2 reads LQKENI. The CDR3 is 14 amino acids.

The chain is built from TRBV7-3 and TRBJ2-1, with TRBD2 matching 11 bases. The V and J ends lost 0 bases and 9 bases, in that order; junction bases with no gene match: 7. This CDR3 region has 16 residues. Germline loops: CDR1 SGHTA, CDR2 FQGTGA. The CDR3 region is CASSLTALAGGSEQFF. CDR3 bases: TGTGCCAGCAGCTTAACGGCCCTAGCGGGAGGCTCTGAGCAGTTCTTC.

This chain joins TRBV30 and TRBJ2-3; 13 bases align to TRBD2. Germline CDR1 GTSNPN, CDR2 SVGIG (reference sequence). The V and J ends lost 2 bases and 0 bases, in that order; junction bases with no gene match: 8. The CDR3 runs to 18 residues. CDR3 protein: CAWSRGTSGTTSTDTQYF. The DNA of the CDR3 is TGTGCCTGGAGTCGCGGGACTAGCGGGACTACTAGCACAGATACGCAGTATTTT.

This clonotype has a handful of counts. The chain joins TRBV6-6 to TRBJ2-5, with 12 bases matching TRBD2. V lost 6 bases to trimming and J lost 4 bases; unmatched junction nucleotides: 6. The CDR3 loop spans 15 amino acids. Germline V gene lookup returns CDR1 MNHNY and CDR2 SVGAGI (reference sequence). CDR3 residues: CASSPTLAGGETQYF. CDR3 nucleotides: TGTGCCAGCAGCCCGACACTAGCGGGAGGAGAGACCCAGTACTTC.

This clonotype was picked up many times. This chain uses TRBV6-2 or TRBV6-3 with TRBJ2-2; D may be TRBD1 (6 bases). CDR3 length: 15 amino acids. V was cut by 6 bases and J by 0 bases, with 11 bases left in between. The germline gives CDR1 MNHEY, CDR2 SVGEGT. The CDR3, as DNA: TGTGCCAGCAGACCCGGGACAACGAACACCGGGGAGCTGTTTTTT. Translating gives CASRPGTTNTGELFF.

This chain joins TRBV19 and TRBJ1-5; D is unclear. CDR3 length equals 15 residues. Germline V gene sequence: CDR1 LNHDA, CDR2 SQIVND (reference sequence). Trimming pared 3 bases from V and 0 bases from J, leaving 9 bases between. The CDR3 region has the DNA TGTGCCAGTAGTATTTGGGGAGATAGCAATCAGCCCCAGCATTTT. Its protein is CASSIWGDSNQPQHF.

V gene TRBV24-1 combines with J gene TRBJ2-5; D unresolved. The CDR3 contains 15 residues. The V gene lost 3 bases and the J gene lost 4 bases, with 14 bases spanning the gap. Germline V lookup: CDR1 KGHDR, CDR2 SFDVKD. The CDR3 coding sequence is TGTGCCACCAGTGATAGTAGGGCCCCACTAGAGACCCAGTACTTC. Its translation is CATSDSRAPLETQYF.

The chain recombines TRBV4-1 with TRBJ2-2, with 7 bases fitting TRBD2. J lost 1 base, V lost 1 base, and 9 bases had no gene match. The germline V gene has CDR1 MGHRA and CDR2 YSYEKL. The CDR3 has 18 amino acids. The CDR3 loop is CASSQASLAAKNTGELFF. CDR3 DNA sequence: TGCGCCAGCAGCCAAGCCTCGCTAGCGGCGAAGAACACCGGGGAGCTGTTTTTT.

The rearrangement links TRBV4-2 to TRBJ1-1; D might be TRBD1 (5 bases). V lost 1 base, J lost 1 base, and 16 bases lay in between. The CDR3 has 17 amino acids. From germline, CDR1 is LGHNA and CDR2 YNFKEQ. CDR3 nucleotides: TGTGCCAGCAGCCAAGCTGGCATACGAACAGGGAACACTGAAGCTTTCTTT. This gives the protein CASSQAGIRTGNTEAFF.

Only a few counts were recorded for this clonotype. The V gene is TRBV15, the J gene TRBJ2-1, with TRBD1 identical over 12 bases. The CDR3 covers 15 residues. Trimming at V came to 5 bases and at J to 8 bases, leaving 7 bases not matched to a gene. The germline V gene has CDR1 LNHNV and CDR2 YYDKDF (reference sequence). The DNA for the CDR3 is TGTGCCACCAGCTGGGGACAGGGGGCTGGGGATGAGCAGTTCTTC. It codes for CATSWGQGAGDEQFF.

This clonotype was counted ten times or more. The chain links TRBV10-2 to TRBJ2-3, with 9 bases fitting TRBD2. The junction had 2 bases not matched to a gene; V was cut back by 6 bases and J by 1 base. The length of the CDR3 is 14 residues. The V gene's germline CDR1 is WSHSY and CDR2 SAAADI. CDR3 bases: TGCGCCAGCAGAGAGCGGGGGGGCACAGATACGCAGTATTTT. Translation gives CASRERGGTDTQYF.

The rearrangement links TRBV7-9 to TRBJ2-7, with TRBD2 matching 13 bases. Per germline, CDR1 SEHNR and CDR2 FQNEAQ (reference sequence). The V and J ends lost 5 bases and 0 bases, in that order; junction bases with no gene match: 13. The CDR3 consists of 19 residues. CDR3 loop: CASSKTGTSGVTSSYEQYF. The CDR3 DNA is TGTGCCAGCAGCAAAACCGGGACTAGCGGGGTTACGAGCTCCTACGAGCAGTACTTC.